These 15 T cell receptor beta chains came from one sample sequenced in a study of cytomegalovirus exposure and HLA in healthy donors. Vbeta (60) and Jbeta (13) primers were used in the PCR. Clones were sequenced by immunoSEQ multiplex PCR, and TCRdb holds only the in-frame ones, with some missing. The data hold roughly 200,000 clones, with 85% observed a single time. The sequencing input was PBMCs. These TCRs come from a woman aged 45-59 years in good health and CMV-seronegative.

The V call is TRBV5-5, the J call TRBJ2-7, with D perhaps matching TRBD2 (5 bases). Trimming removed 6 bases at V and 5 bases at J, with 12 bases between. This CDR3 is built from 12 residues. Germline V CDR1 and CDR2: SGHKS, YYEKEE (reference sequence). As DNA, the CDR3 is TGTGCCAGCACCATAGGGAGCGACGAGCAGTACTTC. Protein sequence: CASTIGSDEQYF. Combining the CDR3 with reference TRBV5-5 and TRBJ2-7 gives the whole variable domain DAGVTQSPTHLIKTRGQQVTLRCSPISGHKSVSWYQQVLGQGPQFIFQYYEKEERGRGNFPDRFSARQFPNYSSELNVNALLLGDSALYLCASTIGSDEQYFGPGTRLTVT.

This clone was seen more than once but under ten times. This sequence joins TRBV9 and TRBJ1-4; D gene ambiguous. V gave up 2 bases and J gave up 0 bases, with 11 bases separating them. The CDR3 is made up of 16 amino acids. Germline CDR1 reads SGDLS; CDR2 reads YYNGEE. CDR3 loop: CASSVGRGPTNEKLFF. As DNA, the CDR3 is TGTGCCAGCAGCGTCGGGAGAGGCCCAACTAATGAAAAACTGTTTTTT.

The rearrangement uses TRBV28 and TRBJ2-7; TRBD2 aligns across 11 bases. This CDR3 contains 17 residues. Looked up from germline, CDR1 is MDHEN and CDR2 is SYDVKM. J was trimmed by 0 bases and V by 3 bases; bases with no gene match: 7. The CDR3 DNA sequence: TGTGCCAGCAGTTTCAGACTAGCGGGACTTCCCTCCTACGAGCAGTACTTC. This translates into CASSFRLAGLPSYEQYF.

This clone was seen once. The chain uses TRBV7-6 and TRBJ1-4, with 9 bases fitting TRBD1. There are 15 residues in the CDR3. The V and J ends lost 5 bases and 3 bases, in that order; junction bases with no gene match: 4. The germline CDR1 and CDR2 sequences are SGHVS and FNYEAQ. CDR3 protein: CASSDRQGANEKLFF. CDR3 in DNA: TGTGCCAGCAGCGACCGACAGGGGGCTAATGAAAAACTGTTTTTT.

The chain is built from TRBV9 and TRBJ2-3; 7 bases map to TRBD2. J lost 2 bases, V lost 0 bases, and 12 bases had no gene match. The CDR3 has 18 residues. CDR1 SGDLS and CDR2 YYNGEE come from the germline V gene. This CDR3 is CASSVAPSGGGPTDTQYF. The CDR3 coding sequence is TGTGCCAGCAGCGTAGCTCCGTCTGGGGGAGGGCCCACAGATACGCAGTATTTT. Together with reference TRBV9 and TRBJ2-3, the CDR3 gives the full variable domain: DSGVTQTPKHLITATGQRVTLRCSPRSGDLSVYWYQQSLDQGLQFLIQYYNGEERAKGNILERFSAQQFPDLHSELNLSSLELGDSALYFCASSVAPSGGGPTDTQYFGPGTRLTVL.

On this clone: This CDR3 is also generated by other DNA sequences in the sample. The chain is built from TRBV27 and TRBJ2-7; D may be TRBD2 (5 bases). V was trimmed by 6 bases and J by 2 bases, leaving 11 bases between them. Germline V lookup: CDR1 MNHEY, CDR2 SMNVEV (reference sequence). The CDR3 is 13 residues long. The CDR3 protein is CASSPRGPYEQYF. The CDR3 coding sequence is TGTGCCAGCAGCCCTCGAGGGCCCTACGAGCAGTACTTC.

The chain employs TRBV10-1 and TRBJ2-1, with 13 nucleotides matching TRBD2. CDR3 length equals 15 residues. CDR1 WNHNN and CDR2 SYGVQD come from the germline V gene (reference sequence). V gave up 5 bases and J gave up 4 bases; unmatched junction bases: 2. CDR3 coding DNA: TGCGCCAGCAGTATACTAGCGGGAGGGTACAATGAGCAGTTCTTC. It specifies CASSILAGGYNEQFF.

The chain couples TRBV6-1 to TRBJ1-4; 8 bases match TRBD1. Germline trimming cut 0 bases from V and 8 bases from J; bases unmatched to any gene: 5. Per germline, CDR1 MNHNS and CDR2 SASEGT. There are 15 residues in the CDR3. CDR3 loop: CASSEARAGGEKLFF. For the CDR3, the DNA is TGTGCCAGCAGTGAAGCGCGGGCAGGGGGCGAAAAACTGTTTTTT.

The CDR3 nucleotides read TGTGCCAGCAGCCCGAATCTAGGAGTTGGTGCCGGGGAGCTGTTTTTT. Translation gives CASSPNLGVGAGELFF. V is TRBV27 and J is TRBJ2-2; D is unresolved. The V end lost 6 bases, the J end lost 6 bases, and 20 bases lay between the germline ends. Per germline, CDR1 MNHEY and CDR2 SMNVEV (reference sequence). The CDR3 sequence is 16 residues long.

The V call is TRBV27, the J call TRBJ2-1; D is perhaps TRBD2 (7 bases). Trimming shortened V by 6 bases and J by 4 bases, and 31 bases separated the two germline ends. The CDR3 totals 20 residues. Germline V gives CDR1 MNHEY, CDR2 SMNVEV (reference sequence). CDR3 sequence reads: CASSSGVMGNRDGAYNEQFF. The DNA for the CDR3 is TGTGCCAGCAGCAGCGGGGTAATGGGCAACAGGGATGGGGCTTACAATGAGCAGTTCTTC.

The CDR3 here is CASRTQSASSYNEQFF. The CDR3 DNA sequence: TGCGCCAGCAGAACCCAAAGCGCAAGCTCCTACAATGAGCAGTTCTTC. The V and J genes are TRBV4-1 and TRBJ2-1; D gene ambiguous. Deletions cut 6 bases from V and 0 bases from J, with 15 bases between. This CDR3 spans 16 amino acids. Germline V gene data show CDR1 as MGHRA and CDR2 as YSYEKL.

The chain carries TRBV11-2 and TRBJ2-3; no clear D. Germline V gives CDR1 SGHAT, CDR2 FQNNGV. The CDR3 totals 14 residues. The V gene lost 5 bases and the J gene lost 0 bases, with 9 bases spanning the gap. The CDR3 DNA follows: TGTGCCAGCAGCCCCACGACAAGCACAGATACGCAGTATTTT. Protein sequence: CASSPTTSTDTQYF.

This clone has more than one count but fewer than ten. CDR3 sequence reads: CASSEALENEQFF. In DNA form, the CDR3 reads TGTGCCAGCAGTGAAGCGTTAGAAAATGAGCAGTTCTTC. The chain couples TRBV6-1 to TRBJ2-1, with D uncertain. CDR3 size: 13 residues. The germline gives CDR1 MNHNS, CDR2 SASEGT. V was pared by 0 bases and J by 7 bases, with 7 bases between.

With regard to this clone: Mismatch with germline at one junction end may stem from a read error. The sample has other DNA sequences that encode this CDR3 too. The chain uses TRBV6-1 and TRBJ2-7; a possible D gene is TRBD1 (7 bases). The germline CDR1 and CDR2 sequences are MNHNS and SASEGT. CDR3 length: 15 amino acids. Here the CDR3 reads CASSVLAGGFYEQYF. The CDR3 bases are TGTGCCAGTAGTGTTTTAGCAGGGGGGTTCTACGAGCAGTACTTC.

This rearrangement joins TRBV7-2 to TRBJ2-4; 8 nucleotides agree with TRBD1. The CDR3 has 18 amino acids. The J segment lost 0 bases and the V segment lost 0 bases, leaving 7 bases of the junction unmatched. The V gene's germline CDR1 is SGHTA and CDR2 FQGNSA. The CDR3 is CASSLAGTGSLAKNIQYF. The CDR3 DNA reads TGTGCCAGCAGCTTAGCTGGGACAGGTTCTCTAGCCAAAAACATTCAGTACTTC.